The 17 T cell receptor beta chains given below trace back to one sample, sequenced in a study of T cell clones after liver transplantation. Sequencing was performed with immunoSEQ multiplex PCR; in TCRdb, only in-frame clones are kept and a portion is missing. In the table there are 65,000 to 90,000 clones, 90% of which are singletons. The specimen comprised CD4+ T cells from blood, sampled before liver transplant. The receptor source for this set is a human donor who received a liver transplant.

J is TRBJ2-2 and V is TRBV6-1, with a possible D match to TRBD2 (6 bases). This CDR3 contains 13 residues. Trimming stripped 5 bases from V and 3 bases from J, with 7 bases between. From germline, CDR1 is MNHNS and CDR2 SASEGT. CDR3 bases: TGTGCCAGCAGTTGGAGGGACACCGGGGAGCTGTTTTTT. This gives the protein CASSWRDTGELFF.

V and J are TRBV28 and TRBJ1-5; no clear D gene. The germline V gene has CDR1 MDHEN and CDR2 SYDVKM. Between the trimmed V and J ends, which lost 5 bases and 7 bases, there was a span of 9 bases. The CDR3 loop spans 12 amino acids. The CDR3 DNA is TGTGCCAGCAGTCCTCCGGGCCAGCCCCAGCATTTT. Protein product: CASSPPGQPQHF.

The V call is TRBV5-1, the J call TRBJ2-7; TRBD1 or TRBD2 may be the D gene (5 bases each). Germline V lookup: CDR1 SGHRS, CDR2 YFSETQ. This CDR3 is built from 14 residues. The V end was cut by 5 bases, the J end by 2 bases, with 14 bases between. In DNA, the CDR3 is TGCGCCAGCAGACCCGGGACCACAACCTACGAGCAGTACTTC. Encoded protein: CASRPGTTTYEQYF.

J is TRBJ2-6 and V is TRBV11-2; no clear D gene. The CDR3 extends over 14 amino acids. The germline V gene encodes CDR1 SGHAT and CDR2 FQNNGV. Trimming stripped 4 bases from V and 2 bases from J, with 6 bases between. The CDR3, as DNA: TGTGCCAGCAGCTATAATCCTGGGGCCAACGTCCTGACTTTC. Encoded protein: CASSYNPGANVLTF.

The V call is TRBV5-5, the J call TRBJ1-5; D is perhaps TRBD1 (6 bases). V lost 0 bases and J lost 6, with 16 bases in between. CDR3 size: 16 residues. The germline V gene encodes CDR1 SGHKS and CDR2 YYEKEE (reference sequence). CDR3: CASSLAGWGAVQPQHF. The CDR3 coding sequence is TGTGCCAGCAGCTTGGCAGGCTGGGGGGCAGTTCAGCCCCAGCATTTT.

Here the CDR3 DNA reads TGTGCCAGTAGTATAGGAAAGCCAGAGCAGTTCTTC. Its translation: CASSIGKPEQFF. The chain recombines TRBV19 with TRBJ2-1; D gene unclear. From germline, CDR1 is LNHDA and CDR2 SQIVND (reference sequence). The CDR3 is made up of 12 amino acids. Trimming stripped 1 base from V and 10 bases from J, with 8 bases between.

The chain has TRBV18 and TRBJ2-1; weak D call: TRBD1 (5 bases). Trimming cost V 6 bases and J 5 bases, with 11 bases left between them. The CDR3 is 13 residues long. Germline values: CDR1 KGHSH, CDR2 LQKENI. CDR3 nucleotide sequence: TGTGCCAGCTCTCATGACAGAGACAATGAGCAGTTCTTC. It is translated as CASSHDRDNEQFF. Looking up the rest from reference TRBV18 and TRBJ2-1 gives the full variable domain: NAGVMQNPRHLVRRRGQEARLRCSPMKGHSHVYWYRQLPEEGLKFMVYLQKENIIDESGMPKERFSAEFPKEGPSILRIQQVVRGDSAAYFCASSHDRDNEQFFGPGTRLTVL.

The chain couples TRBV11-3 to TRBJ1-2; TRBD1 agrees at 8 bases. Unmatched junction bases numbered 5, after V lost 1 base and J lost 7 bases. Germline CDR1 and CDR2: SGHNT and YENEEA. The CDR3 runs to 14 residues. CDR3 nucleotide sequence: TGTGCCAGCAGCTTAGGGGGGACAGGTACTGGCTACACCTTC. This codes for CASSLGGTGTGYTF.

The J gene is TRBJ2-2, the V gene TRBV19; D perhaps matches TRBD1 (5 bases). Germline CDR1 LNHDA, CDR2 SQIVND (reference sequence). Trimming shortened V by 5 bases and J by 6 bases, and 22 bases separated the two germline ends. This CDR3 contains 17 residues. The CDR3 reads CASSSNRFWTSAGELFF. CDR3 sequence (DNA): TGTGCCAGTAGTTCGAATAGGTTTTGGACATCGGCCGGGGAGCTGTTTTTT.

The chain employs TRBV11-2 and TRBJ2-1; 10 bases align to TRBD2. The CDR3 has 15 residues. The V segment lost 2 bases and the J segment 9 bases; nucleotides outside the gene matches: 7. Germline lookup yields CDR1 SGHAT and CDR2 FQNNGV. CDR3 bases: TGTGCCAGCAGCTTACGGAGCGGGAGGGCCGTTGAGCAGTTCTTC. It specifies CASSLRSGRAVEQFF.

The rearrangement joins TRBV30 to TRBJ2-6; no definite D call. Looked up from germline, CDR1 is GTSNPN and CDR2 is SVGIG (reference sequence). This CDR3 contains 17 residues. Deletions cut 2 bases from V and 0 bases from J, with 14 bases between. The CDR3 coding sequence is TGTGCCTGGAGTCACCTCATAGTCCTCTCTGGGGCCAACGTCCTGACTTTC. This translates into CAWSHLIVLSGANVLTF.

Only one count was recorded for this clone. This rearrangement joins TRBV21-1 to TRBJ2-7; no check of the table's D call, TRBD2, against the DNA was made. TRBV21-1 is termed a pseudogene. The CDR3 is made up of 16 amino acids. CDR3 nucleotides: TGTGCCAGCACCCCCCCAGGAGCGGGACGAACCTACGAGCAGTACTTC. Protein sequence: CASTPPGAGRTYEQYF.

This clone has a single count. The V call is TRBV19, the J call TRBJ1-2; the D is unclear. Germline V lookup: CDR1 LNHDA, CDR2 SQIVND (reference sequence). This CDR3 spans 12 amino acids. V was trimmed by 3 bases and J by 4 bases, leaving 6 bases between them. CDR3 sequence: CASSIRSYGYTF. For the CDR3, the DNA is TGTGCCAGTAGTATCCGCAGCTATGGCTACACCTTC.

V is TRBV5-1 and J is TRBJ2-2; D uncertain. V gave up 4 bases and J gave up 5 bases, with 15 bases separating them. Germline CDR1 reads SGHRS; CDR2 reads YFSETQ. CDR3 size: 15 residues. For the CDR3, the DNA is TGCGCCAGCAGCCCAGACCCGCCGAGGACCGGGGAGCTGTTTTTT. It specifies CASSPDPPRTGELFF.

The chain is built from TRBV30 and TRBJ1-2; D unclear. The length of the CDR3 is 16 residues. Germline V gene lookup returns CDR1 GTSNPN and CDR2 SVGIG (reference sequence). With 8 bases removed from V and 8 bases from J, the gap between germline ends came to 30 bases. This CDR3 reads CATVPAVNSLAGGYTF. CDR3 nucleotide sequence: TGTGCCACCGTCCCCGCGGTCAACTCTCTGGCGGGGGGCTACACCTTC.

This clone was detected only a few times. This sequence joins TRBV19 and TRBJ1-2; TRBD1 agrees at 9 bases. Germline-derived CDR1 and CDR2 are LNHDA and SQIVND (reference sequence). The V and J ends lost 8 bases and 6 bases, in that order; junction bases with no gene match: 13. This CDR3 is 15 amino acids long. In nucleotides, the CDR3 is TGTGCCAGTTCACCTGAGGGACAGGGTGTGAATGGCTACACCTTC. This sequence encodes CASSPEGQGVNGYTF. Variable domain in full (rest from reference TRBV19 and TRBJ1-2): DGGITQSPKYLFRKEGQNVTLSCEQNLNHDAMYWYRQDPGQGLRLIYYSQIVNDFQKGDIAEGYSVSREKKESFPLTVTSAQKNPTAFYLCASSPEGQGVNGYTFGSGTRLTVV.

The count of this clone is one. This chain links TRBV28 with TRBJ1-1, with D unresolved. CDR3 length equals 15 residues. Germline V CDR1 and CDR2: MDHEN, SYDVKM. V lost 5 bases and J lost 5, with 18 bases in between. The CDR3 loop is CASSPAGRSITEAFF. The CDR3, as DNA: TGTGCCAGCAGTCCCGCCGGCAGGAGTATAACTGAAGCTTTCTTT.